Listed here are 25 T cell receptor beta chains from one sample, sequenced in a study of blood T cell repertoires in COVID-19. Sequencing used immunoSEQ multiplex PCR; TCRdb keeps in-frame clones, though not all of them. The repertoire consists of some 200,000 clones, with around 94% occurring once and the leading ten covering 0.76%. The sequenced sample consisted of peripheral blood. The receptors stem from a man aged 25 to 40 with COVID-19, enrolled during active disease.

This chain links TRBV19 with TRBJ1-2; TRBD1 is a possible D gene (5 bases). Trimming took off 9 bases at V and 4 bases at J, with 9 bases between the two ends. In germline, CDR1 is LNHDA, CDR2 SQIVND (reference sequence). The CDR3 is made up of 11 amino acids. CDR3 in DNA: TGTGCCAGCAGTCAGGGCTATGGCTACACCTTC. Translated, it gives CASSQGYGYTF.

The CDR3 protein is CASSRLAGARAGELFF. As DNA, the CDR3 is TGTGCCAGCAGCCGGCTAGCGGGGGCCCGGGCCGGGGAGCTGTTTTTT. The V call is TRBV3-1 (or the pseudogene TRBV3-2), the J call TRBJ2-2; the match to TRBD2 covers 10 bases. The CDR3 contains 16 residues. Germline lookup yields CDR1 LGHDT and CDR2 YNNKEL (reference sequence). Trimming took 4 bases from V and 6 from J; bases not matched to a gene: 8.

The chain joins TRBV7-2 to TRBJ1-2; 7 bases line up with TRBD1. The junction had 6 bases not matched to a gene; V was cut back by 5 bases and J by 3 bases. The CDR3 runs to 14 residues. The germline V gene has CDR1 SGHTA and CDR2 FQGNSA. The CDR3 is CASSTNQGDYGYTF. In nucleotides, the CDR3 is TGTGCCAGCAGCACTAACCAGGGGGACTATGGCTACACCTTC. The full variable domain, rest sourced from reference TRBV7-2 and TRBJ1-2, is GAGVSQSPSNKVTEKGKDVELRCDPISGHTALYWYRQSLGQGLEFLIYFQGNSAPDKSGLPSDRFSAERTGGSVSTLTIQRTQQEDSAVYLCASSTNQGDYGYTFGSGTRLTVV.

The rearrangement joins TRBV25-1 to TRBJ1-1; 11 bases map to TRBD1. Germline trimming cut 3 bases from V and 1 base from J; bases unmatched to any gene: 4. Germline CDR1 is MGHDK and CDR2 is SYGVNS. The CDR3 has 16 amino acids. The CDR3 is CASSDGQGAWNTEAFF. CDR3 sequence (DNA): TGTGCCAGCAGTGATGGACAGGGGGCATGGAACACTGAAGCTTTCTTT.

The V call is TRBV7-9, the J call TRBJ1-6, with 8 nucleotides matching TRBD1. Unmatched junction bases numbered 5, after V lost 1 base and J lost 6 bases. CDR1 is SEHNR, CDR2 FQNEAQ, per germline (reference sequence). The length of the CDR3 is 16 residues. CDR3 sequence: CASSLEPGQANSPLHF. The CDR3 region has the DNA TGTGCCAGCAGCTTAGAACCGGGACAGGCTAATTCACCCCTCCACTTT.

In its sample, this clone was seen once. The genes are TRBV9 and TRBJ2-1, with 10 bases that match TRBD1. Germline V gene sequence: CDR1 SGDLS, CDR2 YYNGEE. This CDR3 comprises 17 residues. V lost 3 bases and J lost 8; bases outside the gene matches: 14. Here the CDR3 DNA reads TGTGCCAGCAGCGGGCGCCGCGGGACAGGGGCAGTGGATGAGCAGTTCTTC. It is translated as CASSGRRGTGAVDEQFF.

The V gene is TRBV6-5, the J gene TRBJ2-2; 8 nucleotides agree with TRBD2. Germline-derived CDR1 and CDR2 are MNHEY and SVGAGI. This CDR3 has 14 residues. V trimming: 6 bases; J trimming: 1 base; junction bases outside the gene matches: 1. CDR3 residues: CASRAGVNTGELFF. The CDR3 DNA is TGTGCCAGCAGAGCGGGGGTGAACACCGGGGAGCTGTTTTTT.

The rearrangement links TRBV4-1 to TRBJ1-3, with TRBD1 matching over 8 bases. CDR1 MGHRA and CDR2 YSYEKL come from the germline V gene. The CDR3 has 17 amino acids. V was pared by 0 bases and J by 4 bases, with 8 bases of the junction left unmatched. The DNA for the CDR3 is TGCGCCAGCAGCCAAGATCCCGGCAGGGGGCGAGGAAACACCATATATTTT. It specifies CASSQDPGRGRGNTIYF.

This rearrangement joins TRBV6-2 or TRBV6-3 to TRBJ1-3; D is perhaps TRBD1 (5 bases). V lost 2 bases and J lost 0, with 8 bases in between. This CDR3 is built from 15 residues. CDR1 and CDR2 (germline): MNHEY, SVGEGT. CDR3 region: CASSYGTYSGNTIYF. Written as DNA, the CDR3 is TGTGCCAGCAGTTACGGGACTTACTCTGGAAACACCATATATTTT.

As concerns this clone: Other DNA sequences within the sample encode an identical CDR3. The chain has TRBV18 and TRBJ2-5, with 7 bases matching TRBD1. The germline V gene has CDR1 KGHSH and CDR2 LQKENI. The CDR3 length is 15 residues. V lost 2 bases, J lost 1 base, and 4 bases stayed unmatched. As DNA, the CDR3 is TGTGCCAGCTCACCAGATGCAGGGGGCCAAGAGACCCAGTACTTC. This sequence encodes CASSPDAGGQETQYF.

This chain joins TRBV7-2 and TRBJ1-5; TRBD1 aligns across 11 bases. Unmatched junction bases numbered 5, after V lost 4 bases and J lost 0 bases. CDR1 is SGHTA and CDR2 is FQGNSA in the germline V gene. The CDR3 sequence is 17 residues long. DNA for the CDR3: TGTGCCAGCAGCTGGGGGACAGGGGGTCGTAGCAATCAGCCCCAGCATTTT. Protein product: CASSWGTGGRSNQPQHF.

Written as DNA, the CDR3 is TGCGCCAGCAGCCACGGGACAGCCTATAGCAATCAGCCCCAGCATTTT. Translating it yields CASSHGTAYSNQPQHF. The chain joins TRBV4-1 to TRBJ1-5; 7 positions agree with TRBD1. With V trimmed by 3 bases and J by 0 bases, 5 bases remained unmatched. CDR1 MGHRA and CDR2 YSYEKL come from the germline V gene. The CDR3 covers 16 residues.

This clone was seen only once. The chain joins TRBV2 to TRBJ1-1; D gene uncertain. The V and J ends lost 3 bases and 2 bases respectively, with 13 bases between them. Germline CDR1 SNHLY, CDR2 FYNNEI. The length of the CDR3 is 15 residues. The CDR3 sequence: CASSDWEGTNTEAFF. The CDR3 DNA reads TGTGCCAGCAGTGATTGGGAGGGAACAAACACTGAAGCTTTCTTT. Variable domain in full (rest from reference TRBV2 and TRBJ1-1): EPEVTQTPSHQVTQMGQEVILRCVPISNHLYFYWYRQILGQKVEFLVSFYNNEISEKSEIFDDQFSVERPDGSNFTLKIRSTKLEDSAMYFCASSDWEGTNTEAFFGQGTRLTVV.

The chain uses TRBV5-1 and TRBJ2-5; 7 nucleotides align to TRBD1. Germline V gives CDR1 SGHRS, CDR2 YFSETQ. CDR3 length: 13 amino acids. With V trimmed by 6 bases and J by 2 bases, 4 bases remained unmatched. The DNA for the CDR3 is TGCGCCAGCACCCGGACAGGACAAGAGACCCAGTACTTC. This sequence encodes CASTRTGQETQYF. The full variable domain, in which reference TRBV5-1 and TRBJ2-5 provide the parts outside the CDR3, is KAGVTQTPRYLIKTRGQQVTLSCSPISGHRSVSWYQQTPGQGLQFLFEYFSETQRNKGNFPGRFSGRQFSNSRSEMNVSTLELGDSALYLCASTRTGQETQYFGPGTRLLVL.

The chain is built from TRBV6-5 and TRBJ1-1; 10 bases agree with TRBD1. Germline CDR1 is MNHEY and CDR2 is SVGAGI. V lost 5 bases and J lost 7; bases outside the gene matches: 4. The CDR3 is 13 residues long. CDR3 residues: CASSRQGAGEAFF. The CDR3 nucleotides read TGTGCCAGCAGTAGACAGGGGGCAGGTGAAGCTTTCTTT.

This chain connects TRBV19 to TRBJ1-5, with 7 bases fitting TRBD1. With V trimmed by 9 bases and J by 2 bases, 7 bases remained unmatched. Germline V gene data show CDR1 as LNHDA and CDR2 as SQIVND (reference sequence). The length of the CDR3 is 14 residues. In nucleotides, the CDR3 is TGTGCCAGCAGTCGACAGGGCGGCAATCAGCCCCAGCATTTT. This encodes CASSRQGGNQPQHF. Based on the CDR3 plus reference TRBV19 and TRBJ1-5, the full variable domain is DGGITQSPKYLFRKEGQNVTLSCEQNLNHDAMYWYRQDPGQGLRLIYYSQIVNDFQKGDIAEGYSVSREKKESFPLTVTSAQKNPTAFYLCASSRQGGNQPQHFGDGTRLSIL.

This sequence joins TRBV19 and TRBJ2-1; tentative D call: TRBD2 (6 bases). This CDR3 spans 15 amino acids. The germline gives CDR1 LNHDA, CDR2 SQIVND (reference sequence). Trimming stripped 2 bases from V and 9 bases from J, with 17 bases between. The CDR3, as DNA: TGTGCCAGTAGTATAAGGTCCCTCGCGGGGCGTGAGCAGTTCTTC. Encoded protein: CASSIRSLAGREQFF.

The chain joins TRBV28 to TRBJ2-3; D perhaps matches TRBD2 (5 bases). This CDR3 spans 13 amino acids. The V gene lost 6 bases and the J gene lost 2 bases, with 9 bases spanning the gap. Germline CDR1 is MDHEN and CDR2 is SYDVKM. The CDR3 nucleotides read TGTGCCAGCAGCTCGGGGTCCACAGATACGCAGTATTTT. This translates into CASSSGSTDTQYF.

This chain links TRBV7-6 with TRBJ2-7; 16 bases map to TRBD2. Germline V gene sequence: CDR1 SGHVS, CDR2 FNYEAQ. Trimming removed 4 bases from V and 0 bases from J; junction bases left unmatched: 3. The CDR3 is 17 amino acids. This CDR3 is CASSSGTSGGGSYEQYF. For the CDR3, the DNA is TGTGCCAGCAGCTCCGGGACTAGCGGGGGGGGCTCCTACGAGCAGTACTTC. The complete variable domain, with remaining parts taken from reference TRBV7-6 and TRBJ2-7, reads GAGVSQSPRYKVTKRGQDVALRCDPISGHVSLYWYRQALGQGPEFLTYFNYEAQQDKSGLPNDRFSAERPEGSISTLTIQRTEQRDSAMYRCASSSGTSGGGSYEQYFGPGTRLTVT.

In DNA, the CDR3 is TGCGCCAGCAGCCCCAGACAGGGAACAGGCTACACCTTC. Amino acid sequence: CASSPRQGTGYTF. The rearrangement links TRBV5-1 to TRBJ1-2, with 7 bases identical to TRBD1. This CDR3 has 13 amino acids. Looked up from germline, CDR1 is SGHRS and CDR2 is YFSETQ. With 4 bases clipped from V and 8 bases from J, the junction kept 8 bases outside the gene matches. Full variable domain (missing parts from reference TRBV5-1 and TRBJ1-2): KAGVTQTPRYLIKTRGQQVTLSCSPISGHRSVSWYQQTPGQGLQFLFEYFSETQRNKGNFPGRFSGRQFSNSRSEMNVSTLELGDSALYLCASSPRQGTGYTFGSGTRLTVV.

The gene calls are TRBV5-1 and TRBJ2-3; D is unresolved. Germline V CDR1 and CDR2: SGHRS, YFSETQ. The CDR3 spans 16 residues. V was shortened by 0 bases and J by 1 base, with 12 bases between the two germline ends. Here the CDR3 reads CASSLAQNSRTDTQYF. The CDR3 region has the DNA TGCGCCAGCAGCTTGGCCCAGAACAGCCGCACAGATACGCAGTATTTT.

J is TRBJ1-6 and V is TRBV25-1; D may be TRBD1 (6 bases). CDR3 length equals 14 residues. In germline, CDR1 is MGHDK, CDR2 SYGVNS. Trimming cost V 6 bases and J 5 bases, with 11 bases left between them. CDR3 sequence: CASRQGMDNSPLHF. The CDR3 coding sequence is TGTGCCAGCAGACAGGGAATGGATAATTCACCCCTCCACTTT.

This clone came up once. V is TRBV5-5 and J is TRBJ1-1, with D unclear. V lost 9 bases and J 1 base, leaving 16 bases between the germline ends. Germline V gives CDR1 SGHKS, CDR2 YYEKEE (reference sequence). The CDR3 runs to 14 residues. CDR3 region: CATSRGIENTEAFF. The CDR3 nucleotides are TGTGCCACGTCCCGGGGTATTGAGAACACTGAAGCTTTCTTT.

This clone was observed once. The CDR3 coding sequence is TGTGCCAGCTCACCACCCGGGACACCGCGAAGTGGCTACACCTTC. Its protein product is CASSPPGTPRSGYTF. The V call is TRBV18, the J call TRBJ1-2, with D possibly being TRBD1 (6 bases). Germline CDR1 is KGHSH and CDR2 is LQKENI. Trimming cost V 0 bases and J 7 bases, with 15 bases left between them. The CDR3 is 15 amino acids.

The rearrangement joins TRBV5-1 to TRBJ2-1; a possible D gene is TRBD1 (7 bases). The V gene's germline CDR1 is SGHRS and CDR2 YFSETQ. There are 17 residues in the CDR3. V dropped 6 bases and J dropped 10 bases, with 29 bases sitting between them. The CDR3 loop is CASMRGTLAGGSGEQFF. The CDR3 nucleotides are TGCGCCAGCATGAGAGGGACCCTAGCAGGGGGGAGTGGGGAGCAGTTCTTC.